Listed below are T cell receptor beta chains from one sample, sequenced in a study of T cell changes during pregnancy in multiple sclerosis. The assay was immunoSEQ multiplex PCR, and TCRdb's table has in-frame clones only and misses some. The repertoire holds about 40,000 clones, 92% seen once, with approximately 12% in the top ten. The source material was CD8+ T cells from peripheral blood mononuclear cells, sampled in the first trimester of pregnancy. The receptors originated from a female donor with multiple sclerosis, enrolled in a pregnancy study. Each CDR3 is given with its conserved first and last residue. The order of the fields is clone size, CDR3 length, V gene, J gene, D gene, CDR3 DNA, CDR3 protein. A D gene is named only where the DNA matches it firmly. For some rows the clone size is stated as once, few or many, or as a class when expanded; others skip it.

.	14	TRBV30	TRBJ2-1	.	TGTGCCTGGGGCCTCGGAGGGTCGTACAATGAGCAGTTCTTC	CAWGLGGSYNEQFF
.	15	TRBV18	TRBJ1-1	.	TGTGCCAGCTCACGACAGGATAGGAGACTCACTGAAGCTTTCTTT	CASSRQDRRLTEAFF
.	11	TRBV6-5	TRBJ1-6	.	TGTGCCAGCATATACGGAGGTACCCTCCACTTT	CASIYGGTLHF
.	12	TRBV7-3	TRBJ2-1	TRBD2	TGTGCCAGCAGTGATGCGGGGGATGAGCAGTTCTTC	CASSDAGDEQFF
.	17	TRBV15	TRBJ1-5	TRBD1	TGTGCCACCAGCAGGGGGGACAGGGATCTTAGCAATCAGCCCCAGCATTTT	CATSRGDRDLSNQPQHF
once	17	TRBV19	TRBJ1-1	TRBD1	TGTGCCAGTAGCCCGGGACAGGGAAGGGGACTGGACACTGAAGCTTTCTTT	CASSPGQGRGLDTEAFF
.	12	TRBV7-2	TRBJ2-7	.	TGTGCCAGCAGCCCCAGCTCCTACGAGCAGTACTTC	CASSPSSYEQYF
.	14	TRBV2	TRBJ1-3	TRBD1	TGTGCCAGCAGAGCAGGGGGCTCTTGGGACACCATATATTTT	CASRAGGSWDTIYF
.	11	TRBV13	TRBJ2-1	.	TGTGCCAGCAGCTCCGGACAGGAGCAGTTCTTC	CASSSGQEQFF
.	15	TRBV11-3	TRBJ2-2	.	TGTGCCAGCAGCTCCGGCGGGACAGACGGCGGGGAGCTGTTTTTT	CASSSGGTDGGELFF
.	14	TRBV5-1	TRBJ2-1	.	TGCGCCAGCAGCCTACTAGCCGACCTTTACGAGCAGTTCTTC	CASSLLADLYEQFF
.	12	TRBV11-2	TRBJ2-5	.	TGTGCCAGCAGTAATCAGGAAGAGACCCAGTACTTC	CASSNQEETQYF
.	15	TRBV5-4	TRBJ1-5	TRBD1	TGTGCCAGCAGCCCGGGGACAGGGGGCAATCAGCCCCAGCATTTT	CASSPGTGGNQPQHF
.	16	TRBV7-9	TRBJ2-2	TRBD1	TGTGCCAGCAGCCCCGACGGGACAGGGGTAACCGGGGAGCTGTTTTTT	CASSPDGTGVTGELFF
.	12	TRBV23-1	TRBJ2-1	TRBD2	TGCGCCAGCAAAGCCCGCAGCGGGGAGTCGTTCTTC	CASKARSGESFF
once	13	TRBV19	TRBJ1-1	.	TGTGCCACCGCCGTACAGGGATACACTGAAGCTTTCTTT	CATAVQGYTEAFF
.	15	TRBV5-6	TRBJ1-2	TRBD1	TGTGCCAGCAGCCCAACAGGGGAAGGTGACTATGGCTACACCTTC	CASSPTGEGDYGYTF
.	14	TRBV19	TRBJ1-4	.	TGTGCCAGCTCGGACAGAGGCTACAATGAAAAACTGTTTTTT	CASSDRGYNEKLFF
few	16	TRBV6-5	TRBJ1-2	TRBD1	TGTGCCAGCAGTTACTCGGGACAGGGAGGAATTGGCGGCTACACCTTC	CASSYSGQGGIGGYTF
.	11	TRBV20-1	TRBJ1-5	.	TGCAGTGCTTTGAGGGCTCAGCCCCAGCATTTT	CSALRAQPQHF
.	12	TRBV6-1	TRBJ2-1	TRBD1	TGTGCCACGCGACAGGGGGCAAATGAGCAGTTCTTC	CATRQGANEQFF
.	13	TRBV7-2	TRBJ2-7	.	TGTGCCAGCAGCTTCGGGGGACTCTACGAGCAGTACTTC	CASSFGGLYEQYF
.	18	TRBV10-3	TRBJ2-3	TRBD2	TGTGCCATCAGCCTAACTAGCGGGGGGGGCCAGGGTGCAGATACGCAGTATTTT	CAISLTSGGGQGADTQYF
.	15	TRBV5-5	TRBJ2-7	TRBD1	TGTGCCAGCAGCTTGGACCGGGGACAGAACTACGAGCAGTACTTC	CASSLDRGQNYEQYF
medium-sized	15	TRBV7-8	TRBJ1-5	.	TGTGCCAGCAGCCAAGACAGTTATAGCAATCAGCCCCAGCATTTT	CASSQDSYSNQPQHF
.	14	TRBV5-6	TRBJ1-5	.	TGTGCCAGCAGCGATAATACAGGGATTCAGCCCCAGCATTTT	CASSDNTGIQPQHF
.	19	TRBV9	TRBJ2-2	TRBD2	TGTGCCAGCAGCGTACTCGAGGGGCGACTAGCGGGGGCCACCGGGGAGCTGTTTTTT	CASSVLEGRLAGATGELFF
.	14	TRBV7-9	TRBJ2-2	.	TGTGCCAGCGAGACAGTCTTGAACACCGGGGAGCTGTTTTTT	CASETVLNTGELFF
.	16	TRBV9	TRBJ2-1	.	TGTGCCAGCAGCGTAGCTCGGGGGGCGGCCTACAATGAGCAGTTCTTC	CASSVARGAAYNEQFF
.	14	TRBV6-6	TRBJ2-7	.	TGTGCCAGCAGTTACGAGGAGGGCTCCTACGAGCAGTACTTC	CASSYEEGSYEQYF
.	16	TRBV2	TRBJ2-5	TRBD2	TGTGCCAGCAGTGAGTTAGCGGGGACGTACCAAGAGACCCAGTACTTC	CASSELAGTYQETQYF
.	17	TRBV6-1	TRBJ2-3	TRBD2	TGTGCCAGCAGTGAACTTGCTAGCGGGGCCCTCACAGATACGCAGTATTTT	CASSELASGALTDTQYF
.	14	TRBV27	TRBJ2-7	TRBD2	TGTGCCAGCAGTATCGGGGGGAGCTCCTACGAGCAGTACTTC	CASSIGGSSYEQYF